This TCR beta chain was obtained from a study of blood T cells in healthy people across ages. Whole-study findings and limits: Among long-lived donors, naive CD4+ cells were more numerous and diversity higher than in aged donors. Samples with more naive T cells showed higher observed beta diversity.

This clonotype was seen a handful of times. Its specificity is unknown. This CDR3 is built from 13 residues. CDR1 SQVTM and CDR2 ANQGSEA come from the germline V gene. The V and J ends lost 6 bases and 4 bases respectively, with 13 bases between them. Combining a sample-barcoded 5' primer with a J-beta primer mix, a second PCR ran for roughly 6 to 11 cycles. TCRdb redid the calling of the 5' RACE reads with MiXCR, one entry per CDR3 protein. The sample comprises some 940,000 distinct CDR3 sequences, about 27% of which are singletons, and 10% to 13% rests with the top ten. These data are also associated with another study on T cells of mothers and their children. That paper notes: Each mother gave over 8 million TCR beta CDR3 reads; each child, approximately 3.3 million. TCR recombination output is shaped by thymic selection similarly in related and unrelated pairs.

This sequence was found in a woman between 40 and 50 years old in good health. V gene TRBV29-1 combines with J gene TRBJ1-3; D might be TRBD1 (6 bases). Sequencing used blood. The CDR3 reads CSVDTGFGNTIYF. In DNA form, the CDR3 reads TGCAGCGTCGATACAGGGTTCGGAAACACCATATATTTT.